The 27 T cell receptor beta chains given below trace back to one sample, sequenced in a study of T cell repertoires in cytomegalovirus infection. TCRdb re-analysed the reads in MiXCR, keeping a single row per CDR3 protein. The table shows about 180,000 distinct CDR3 sequences, with roughly 15% occurring only once. Sequencing was performed on CD8+ T cells from PBMCs. The receptors here all came from a human donor in good health (CMV status not recorded). Some clones in this sample may be carry-over from other donors' samples.

There are a few counts of this clonotype. The rearrangement joins TRBV7-2 to TRBJ1-2; D is ambiguous. The CDR3 runs 12 residues. V was clipped by 2 bases and J by 8 bases, with 9 bases between them. Per the germline V gene, CDR1 is SGHTA and CDR2 is FQGNSA. The CDR3 is CASSLMEPGYTF. CDR3 sequence (DNA): TGTGCCAGCAGCTTAATGGAACCCGGCTACACCTTC. The whole variable domain, remainder taken from reference TRBV7-2 and TRBJ1-2, is GAGVSQSPSNKVTEKGKDVELRCDPISGHTALYWYRQSLGQGLEFLIYFQGNSAPDKSGLPSDRFSAERTGGSVSTLTIQRTQQEDSAVYLCASSLMEPGYTFGSGTRLTVV.

V gene TRBV19 combines with J gene TRBJ1-1; D is unresolved. This CDR3 contains 15 residues. CDR1 and CDR2 from the germline V gene are LNHDA and SQIVND (reference sequence). Trimming took off 0 bases at V and 7 bases at J, with 15 bases between the two ends. CDR3 region: CASSIDLGRANEAFF. The CDR3 coding sequence is TGTGCCAGTAGTATAGATCTGGGGAGGGCGAATGAAGCTTTCTTT.

V usage is TRBV11-3 and J usage is TRBJ2-2, with 9 bases fitting TRBD1. Unmatched junction bases numbered 5, after V lost 5 bases and J lost 7 bases. This CDR3 is built from 14 residues. Per germline, CDR1 SGHNT and CDR2 YENEEA. CDR3 region: CASSGQGTGGELFF. In nucleotides, the CDR3 is TGTGCCAGCAGCGGACAGGGGACAGGCGGGGAGCTGTTTTTT.

This clonotype was seen more than once but under ten times. The chain combines TRBV6-2 or TRBV6-3 with TRBJ1-1; D remains unclear. Germline CDR1 is MNHEY and CDR2 is SVGEGT. The CDR3 runs 13 residues. Trimming took 6 bases from V and 7 from J, leaving 15 bases between them. The chain's CDR3 is CASSPDTDYEAFF. CDR3 DNA sequence: TGTGCCAGCAGCCCCGACACGGACTATGAAGCTTTCTTT.

The V gene is TRBV20-1, the J gene TRBJ1-1; tentatively, D is TRBD1 (6 bases). Trimming took off 0 bases at V and 0 bases at J, with 23 bases between the two ends. Germline values: CDR1 DFQATT, CDR2 SNEGSKA (reference sequence). This CDR3 is 19 amino acids long. The CDR3 spells CSARDRQDRPRGVNTEAFF. CDR3 DNA: TGCAGTGCTAGAGATCGTCAAGACAGGCCGCGCGGGGTGAACACTGAAGCTTTCTTT.

This clonotype came up many times. The rearrangement links TRBV15 to TRBJ1-1, with 9 positions matching TRBD1. Losses at the gene ends were 4 bases for V and 4 bases for J; bases not matched to a gene: 13. CDR3 length equals 17 residues. Germline V gene sequence: CDR1 LNHNV, CDR2 YYDKDF (reference sequence). The CDR3 DNA reads TGTGCCACCAGCACCATCCCGGGACAGGGTTTGAGCACTGAAGCTTTCTTT. Its translation is CATSTIPGQGLSTEAFF.

This clonotype was seen a handful of times. The chain employs TRBV7-4 and TRBJ1-2; D gene unclear. The length of the CDR3 is 11 residues. Germline V CDR1 and CDR2: SGHVT, SQSDAQ. Trimming removed 3 bases at V and 8 bases at J, with 7 bases between. DNA of the CDR3: TGTGCCAGCAGCTTGAGTAAAGGCTACACCTTC. Amino acid sequence: CASSLSKGYTF.

The sample holds a few counts of this clonotype. DNA of the CDR3: TGCAGCGTTACGACAGGGACCTACGAGCAGTACTTC. Translated: CSVTTGTYEQYF. The genes are TRBV29-1 and TRBJ2-7; 7 bases are shared with TRBD1. This CDR3 has 12 amino acids. Looked up from germline, CDR1 is SQVTM and CDR2 is ANQGSEA. Trimming removed 5 bases from V and 2 bases from J; junction bases left unmatched: 3.

CDR3 DNA: TGTGCCCGCAAGGGCAGACCGCTAGACTATGGCTACACCTTC. Translating gives CARKGRPLDYGYTF. V usage is TRBV27 and J usage is TRBJ1-2; D is uncertain. Trimming took off 11 bases at V and 3 bases at J, with 19 bases between the two ends. There are 14 residues in the CDR3. Looked up from germline, CDR1 is MNHEY and CDR2 is SMNVEV (reference sequence).

This clonotype was picked up a small number of times. The rearrangement joins TRBV12-5 to TRBJ2-7; TRBD2 matches at 7 bases. CDR3 size: 14 residues. The germline V gene encodes CDR1 LGHNT and CDR2 FRNRAP. With V trimmed by 7 bases and J by 5 bases, 11 bases remained unmatched. CDR3 coding DNA: TGTGCTAGTGCCCTTGGGGAGGGAAGCGACGAGCAGTACTTC. Translated: CASALGEGSDEQYF.

The V and J genes are TRBV29-1 and TRBJ2-7, with 7 bases lining up with TRBD2. CDR3 size: 13 residues. Germline values: CDR1 SQVTM, CDR2 ANQGSEA. Trimming cost V 5 bases and J 2 bases; bases outside gene matches: 6. DNA for the CDR3: TGCAGCGTTCGGACTAGTGCAACCTACGAGCAGTACTTC. Its translation is CSVRTSATYEQYF.

There are a few counts of this clonotype. This rearrangement joins TRBV14 to TRBJ2-7; TRBD1 matches at 9 bases. Germline CDR1 reads SGHDN; CDR2 reads FVKESK. The CDR3 is 16 amino acids. The trim removed 0 bases at V and 3 bases at J, leaving 6 bases unmatched. CDR3 DNA sequence: TGTGCCAGCAGCCAAGAAAGGGGACAGGGTTTCTACGAGCAGTACTTC. As protein: CASSQERGQGFYEQYF.

This chain uses TRBV28 with TRBJ2-7; 11 bases fit TRBD2. The CDR3 spans 18 residues. The germline gives CDR1 MDHEN, CDR2 SYDVKM. J was trimmed by 2 bases and V by 3 bases; bases with no gene match: 12. CDR3 sequence: CASSLASGGPTFPYEQYF. In DNA, the CDR3 is TGTGCCAGCAGTTTGGCTAGCGGGGGGCCTACCTTTCCCTACGAGCAGTACTTC.

J is TRBJ2-5 and V is TRBV7-4, with D tentatively TRBD1 or TRBD2 (5 bases each). The CDR3 has 16 residues. Germline V gene sequence: CDR1 SGHVT, CDR2 SQSDAQ. V gave up 4 bases and J gave up 4 bases, with 19 bases separating them. The CDR3 sequence: CASSCNHRTRGETQYF. The CDR3 DNA sequence: TGTGCCAGCAGCTGCAACCACAGGACACGGGGAGAGACCCAGTACTTC.

V and J are TRBV7-2 and TRBJ1-5; TRBD1 matches 7 bases. The CDR3 has 15 residues. Germline assignment: CDR1 SGHTA and CDR2 FQGNSA. Unmatched junction bases numbered 3, after V lost 4 bases and J lost 0 bases. The CDR3 nucleotides are TGTGCCAGCAGCTCGGGACAGTTTAGCAATCAGCCCCAGCATTTT. It codes for CASSSGQFSNQPQHF.

The chain joins TRBV12-3 or TRBV12-4 to TRBJ2-6; D possibly corresponds to TRBD2 (6 bases). This CDR3 has 16 amino acids. Trimming removed 4 bases at V and 4 bases at J, with 14 bases between. CDR3 loop: CASSYSAGSGANVLTF. CDR3 bases: TGTGCCAGCAGTTATAGCGCGGGGTCCGGGGCCAACGTCCTGACTTTC.

The chain employs TRBV30 and TRBJ1-2; TRBD1 matches 10 bases. Germline V gives CDR1 GTSNPN, CDR2 SVGIG (reference sequence). V dropped 1 base and J dropped 3; count of bases not matched to a gene: 8. The CDR3 is 16 amino acids. The CDR3 protein is CAWSAAGTGAYYGYTF. CDR3 coding DNA: TGTGCCTGGAGTGCCGCCGGGACAGGGGCCTACTATGGCTACACCTTC.

In this sample, this clonotype turned up a few times. The V gene is TRBV12-3 or TRBV12-4, the J gene TRBJ1-1; 7 nucleotides match TRBD1. The J segment lost 8 bases and the V segment lost 7 bases, leaving 10 bases of the junction unmatched. This CDR3 comprises 13 residues. The CDR3 sequence is CASNIGGGGEAFF. The CDR3 nucleotides are TGTGCCAGCAACATCGGAGGAGGGGGCGAAGCTTTCTTT.

The chain's CDR3 is CASSLGPLIQETQYF. CDR3 coding DNA: TGTGCCAGCAGTTTAGGACCCCTGATACAAGAGACCCAGTACTTC. This chain links TRBV12-3 or TRBV12-4 with TRBJ2-5; D not certain. The CDR3 is 15 amino acids. The V end was cut by 1 base, the J end by 2 bases, with 11 bases between.

This clonotype was observed a few times. The gene calls are TRBV10-3 and TRBJ2-5, with 7 nucleotides matching TRBD1. V was pared by 6 bases and J by 4 bases, with 5 bases of the junction left unmatched. Germline V CDR1 and CDR2: ENHRY, SYGVKD. This CDR3 region has 13 residues. CDR3 in amino acids: CAIRGTVVETQYF. DNA for the CDR3: TGTGCCATCAGGGGGACAGTGGTAGAGACCCAGTACTTC.

The rearrangement links TRBV11-2 to TRBJ2-4, with no clear D. CDR3 length: 13 residues. The V gene lost 1 base and the J gene lost 7 bases, with 8 bases spanning the gap. The V gene's germline CDR1 is SGHAT and CDR2 FQNNGV. DNA for the CDR3: TGTGCCAGCAGCTTAGCAGTCGGGAACATTCAGTACTTC. This gives the protein CASSLAVGNIQYF.

This rearrangement joins TRBV12-3 or TRBV12-4 to TRBJ2-7; TRBD1 agrees at 7 bases. CDR3 length: 15 residues. J was trimmed by 0 bases and V by 6 bases; bases with no gene match: 8. The DNA of the CDR3 is TGTGCCAGCAGGGATATTAGGGACAGCTCCTACGAGCAGTACTTC. It encodes CASRDIRDSSYEQYF.

This clonotype was seen more than once but under ten times. The rearrangement joins TRBV29-1 to TRBJ2-7, with a tentative D call TRBD1 (6 bases). V lost 6 bases, J lost 1 base, and 13 bases lay in between. This CDR3 is built from 13 residues. Germline CDR1 SQVTM, CDR2 ANQGSEA. The CDR3 region has the DNA TGCAGCGTCCGGGACACAAGATCCTACGAGCAGTACTTC. This translates into CSVRDTRSYEQYF.

This sequence joins TRBV4-3 and TRBJ1-1; D might be TRBD1 (6 bases). Germline values: CDR1 LGHNA, CDR2 YSLEER. V was pared by 0 bases and J by 2 bases, with 31 bases between. The CDR3 runs to 22 residues. In nucleotides, the CDR3 is TGCGCCAGCAGCCAAGAACGTCTCCCAGGGGTGGTGTCCGCGGAACTAAACACTGAAGCTTTCTTT. Protein product: CASSQERLPGVVSAELNTEAFF.

This clonotype was counted only a few times. The rearrangement uses TRBV6-1 and TRBJ2-3; no clear D. CDR3 length: 14 amino acids. V shed 2 bases and J shed 3 bases, with 9 bases lying between them. CDR1 and CDR2 from the germline V gene are MNHNS and SASEGT. CDR3 amino acids: CASSEIAVTDTQYF. The CDR3 DNA sequence: TGTGCCAGCAGTGAAATCGCGGTTACAGATACGCAGTATTTT.

This clonotype showed up just a few times. The chain carries TRBV2 and TRBJ2-7; D is unclear. Trimming cost V 4 bases and J 5 bases, with 12 bases left between them. The CDR3 covers 13 residues. The germline CDR1 and CDR2 sequences are SNHLY and FYNNEI. CDR3 nucleotides: TGTGCCAGCAGTGGAATAGTGGAGAACGAGCAGTACTTC. Its protein is CASSGIVENEQYF.

The chain recombines TRBV19 with TRBJ2-7; 10 bases are shared with TRBD2. This CDR3 is built from 16 residues. Per the germline V gene, CDR1 is LNHDA and CDR2 is SQIVND (reference sequence). The junction had 12 bases not matched to a gene; V was cut back by 6 bases and J by 4 bases. In DNA, the CDR3 is TGTGCCAGTAGCCCCACCGGGACTAGCGCTTTTTACGAGCAGTACTTC. This codes for CASSPTGTSAFYEQYF. The full variable domain, with the rest looked up from reference TRBV19 and TRBJ2-7, is DGGITQSPKYLFRKEGQNVTLSCEQNLNHDAMYWYRQDPGQGLRLIYYSQIVNDFQKGDIAEGYSVSREKKESFPLTVTSAQKNPTAFYLCASSPTGTSAFYEQYFGPGTRLTVT.